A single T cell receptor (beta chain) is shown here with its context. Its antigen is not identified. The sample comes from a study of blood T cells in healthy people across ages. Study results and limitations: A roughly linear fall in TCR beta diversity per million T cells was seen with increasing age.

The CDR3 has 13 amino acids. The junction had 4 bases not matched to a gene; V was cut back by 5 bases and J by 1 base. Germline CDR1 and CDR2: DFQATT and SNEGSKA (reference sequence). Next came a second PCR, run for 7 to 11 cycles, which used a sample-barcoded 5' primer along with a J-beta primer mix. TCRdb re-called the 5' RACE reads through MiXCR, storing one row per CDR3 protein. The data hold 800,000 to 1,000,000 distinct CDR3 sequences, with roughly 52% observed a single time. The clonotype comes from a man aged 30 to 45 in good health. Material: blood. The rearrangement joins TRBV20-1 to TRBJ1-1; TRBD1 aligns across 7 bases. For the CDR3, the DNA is TGCAGTGCTCGGGACAGAAAGAACACTGAAGCTTTCTTT. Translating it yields CSARDRKNTEAFF.